These T cell receptor beta chains were read from a single sample in a study of blood T cell repertoires in COVID-19. Measured with immunoSEQ multiplex PCR; TCRdb has only the in-frame clones, and not every one. The table lists around 140,000 clones, 60% to 85% of them singletons, with approximately 2% in the top ten. Sequenced material: peripheral blood. These receptors all stem from a woman aged 60 to 75 with acute or convalescent COVID-19. Both conserved end residues are part of each CDR3. Fields, in order: D gene, clone size, J gene, V gene, CDR3 DNA, CDR3 protein. A D gene is named only where the DNA matches it firmly. Expanded clones get a size class; other rows say once, few or many, or leave the size out.

d_gene: .
abundance: .
j_gene: TRBJ2-1
v_gene: TRBV2
CDR3nt: TGTGCCAGCATCCGGTCAGGGAAGGATGAGCAGTTCTTC
CDR3aa: CASIRSGKDEQFF

d_gene: TRBD1
abundance: .
j_gene: TRBJ2-1
v_gene: TRBV5-1
CDR3nt: TGCGCCAGCAGCTCCCTAAGAGACAGGGGGCGCAATGAGCAGTTCTTC
CDR3aa: CASSSLRDRGRNEQFF

d_gene: TRBD1
abundance: .
j_gene: TRBJ1-2
v_gene: TRBV18
CDR3nt: TGTGCCAGCTCACCTTTACCGGGACAGGTCGTGAGTGGCTACACCTTC
CDR3aa: CASSPLPGQVVSGYTF

d_gene: .
abundance: .
j_gene: TRBJ2-1
v_gene: TRBV27
CDR3nt: TGTGCCAGCAGTCCGCTAGACCCCTACAATGAGCAGTTCTTC
CDR3aa: CASSPLDPYNEQFF

d_gene: .
abundance: .
j_gene: TRBJ1-1
v_gene: TRBV9
CDR3nt: TGTGCCAGCAGCTCCCGGGCCCAGACTATGAACACTGAAGCTTTCTTT
CDR3aa: CASSSRAQTMNTEAFF

d_gene: .
abundance: .
j_gene: TRBJ2-5
v_gene: TRBV5-1
CDR3nt: TGCGCCAGCAGCTTGAGGCCGGGGGTACCCTCCCGGGAGACCCAGTACTTC
CDR3aa: CASSLRPGVPSRETQYF

d_gene: TRBD2
abundance: .
j_gene: TRBJ2-7
v_gene: TRBV4-1
CDR3nt: TGCGCCAGCAGCCAAGATTTGGGGACTAGCTTGAACCTCAGGCAGTACTTC
CDR3aa: CASSQDLGTSLNLRQYF

d_gene: TRBD2
abundance: .
j_gene: TRBJ2-1
v_gene: TRBV10-2
CDR3nt: TGCGCCAGCAGGACCCTCGCGGGAGGGTCCTACAATGAGCAGTTCTTC
CDR3aa: CASRTLAGGSYNEQFF

d_gene: TRBD1
abundance: few
j_gene: TRBJ2-2
v_gene: TRBV7-7
CDR3nt: TGTGCCAGCAGCTCTGGGACAGTGGGGACCGGGGAGCTGTTTTTT
CDR3aa: CASSSGTVGTGELFF

d_gene: .
abundance: .
j_gene: TRBJ2-1
v_gene: TRBV6-4
CDR3nt: TGTGCCAGCAGTGACAAGGGGGGGGCCTACAATGAGCAGTTCTTC
CDR3aa: CASSDKGGAYNEQFF

d_gene: .
abundance: .
j_gene: TRBJ1-5
v_gene: TRBV2
CDR3nt: TGTGCCAGCAGGGGAGGGTTAAGCAATCAGCCCCAGCATTTT
CDR3aa: CASRGGLSNQPQHF

d_gene: TRBD1
abundance: .
j_gene: TRBJ1-3
v_gene: TRBV15
CDR3nt: TGTGCCACCAGCAGGGACAGGGCTGGAAACACCATATATTTT
CDR3aa: CATSRDRAGNTIYF

d_gene: .
abundance: few
j_gene: TRBJ2-2
v_gene: TRBV27
CDR3nt: TGTGCCAGCAGTTTGGACACAGCGAACACCGGGGAGCTGTTTTTT
CDR3aa: CASSLDTANTGELFF

d_gene: .
abundance: .
j_gene: TRBJ1-4
v_gene: TRBV21-1
CDR3nt: TGTGCCAGCAGCAAAGAGGGGGGACAGATTGCAACTAATGAAAAACTGTTTTTT
CDR3aa: CASSKEGGQIATNEKLFF

d_gene: .
abundance: .
j_gene: TRBJ2-4
v_gene: TRBV7-9
CDR3nt: TGTGCCAGCAGCTCCTTCCTGATTCAGGACATTCAGTACTTC
CDR3aa: CASSSFLIQDIQYF

d_gene: .
abundance: once
j_gene: TRBJ1-2
v_gene: TRBV12-3/TRBV12-4
CDR3nt: TGTGCCAGCAGTTTGTCGTGGGCCGGCTACACCTTC
CDR3aa: CASSLSWAGYTF

d_gene: TRBD1
abundance: .
j_gene: TRBJ1-2
v_gene: TRBV5-1
CDR3nt: TGCGCCAGCAGCTTGACGACGGGACAGTCCTATGGCTACACCTTC
CDR3aa: CASSLTTGQSYGYTF

d_gene: .
abundance: .
j_gene: TRBJ2-1
v_gene: TRBV7-2
CDR3nt: TGTGCCAGCAGCTTAGTCGTGGGAGGCTACAATGAGCAGTTCTTC
CDR3aa: CASSLVVGGYNEQFF

d_gene: TRBD1
abundance: .
j_gene: TRBJ2-7
v_gene: TRBV10-1
CDR3nt: TGCGCCAGCAGCGCCGGGACAGGGGGTAGTGACGAGCAGTACTTC
CDR3aa: CASSAGTGGSDEQYF

d_gene: .
abundance: .
j_gene: TRBJ1-2
v_gene: TRBV19
CDR3nt: TGTGCCAGTTGGGAGGTAACCTCGGGGTTCGGCTACACCTTC
CDR3aa: CASWEVTSGFGYTF

d_gene: .
abundance: .
j_gene: TRBJ1-1
v_gene: TRBV19
CDR3nt: TGTGCCAGTAGTATGGATACAAGGAGCACTGAAGCTTTCTTT
CDR3aa: CASSMDTRSTEAFF

d_gene: .
abundance: .
j_gene: TRBJ2-1
v_gene: TRBV19
CDR3nt: TGTGCCAGTAGTATTGTGGGAGGGGGAGTTGTCAATGAGCAGTTCTTC
CDR3aa: CASSIVGGGVVNEQFF

d_gene: TRBD1
abundance: medium-sized
j_gene: TRBJ1-5
v_gene: TRBV6-1
CDR3nt: TGTGCCAGCAGTGGACCGGGACAGGAGTGGATTCAGCCCCAGCATTTT
CDR3aa: CASSGPGQEWIQPQHF

d_gene: TRBD2
abundance: .
j_gene: TRBJ2-1
v_gene: TRBV3-1/TRBV3-2
CDR3nt: TGTGCCAGCAGCCATGCCGGGACTAAGGTGACGTTCTTC
CDR3aa: CASSHAGTKVTFF

d_gene: TRBD1
abundance: .
j_gene: TRBJ2-1
v_gene: TRBV5-8
CDR3nt: TGTGCCAGCAGCTTTTTACCGGGACAGGGCTTTTACAATGAGCAGTTCTTC
CDR3aa: CASSFLPGQGFYNEQFF

d_gene: .
abundance: once
j_gene: TRBJ1-5
v_gene: TRBV7-9
CDR3nt: TGTGCCAGCAGCCCCCTGAGTAATCAGCCCCAGCATTTT
CDR3aa: CASSPLSNQPQHF

d_gene: TRBD2
abundance: .
j_gene: TRBJ2-7
v_gene: TRBV6-5
CDR3nt: TGTGCCAGCAGTAGCGGGAGGGCCTACGAGCAGTACTTC
CDR3aa: CASSSGRAYEQYF

d_gene: .
abundance: .
j_gene: TRBJ2-7
v_gene: TRBV6-5
CDR3nt: TGTGCCAGCAGTCTTGCAGGGTCCTACGAGCAGTACTTC
CDR3aa: CASSLAGSYEQYF

d_gene: .
abundance: .
j_gene: TRBJ1-6
v_gene: TRBV6-6
CDR3nt: TGTGCCAGCAGGGCCCTCGGGGGGCCGGGCAATTCACCCCTCCACTTT
CDR3aa: CASRALGGPGNSPLHF

d_gene: TRBD1
abundance: .
j_gene: TRBJ1-2
v_gene: TRBV9
CDR3nt: TGTGCCAGCAGCGTAACCGGGACAGGGGTCTATGGCTACACCTTC
CDR3aa: CASSVTGTGVYGYTF

d_gene: TRBD1
abundance: .
j_gene: TRBJ2-7
v_gene: TRBV7-2
CDR3nt: TGTGCCAGCAGCTTAGTTGGACAGGGGGCTTACGAGCAGTACTTC
CDR3aa: CASSLVGQGAYEQYF

d_gene: .
abundance: .
j_gene: TRBJ2-1
v_gene: TRBV5-4
CDR3nt: TGTGCCAGCAGCTTGGAGGAGCGGAGATCTGTGCAGTTCTTC
CDR3aa: CASSLEERRSVQFF

d_gene: TRBD2
abundance: .
j_gene: TRBJ2-5
v_gene: TRBV11-1
CDR3nt: TGTGCCAGCAGCGAACTACGGGGGGGCCAAGAGACCCAGTACTTC
CDR3aa: CASSELRGGQETQYF

d_gene: .
abundance: .
j_gene: TRBJ2-4
v_gene: TRBV19
CDR3nt: TGTGCCAGTAGCGACCACGGGGCCAAAAACATTCAGTACTTC
CDR3aa: CASSDHGAKNIQYF

d_gene: .
abundance: .
j_gene: TRBJ1-5
v_gene: TRBV28
CDR3nt: TGTGCCAGCAGTTCCAGGTCGGGGAATCAGCCCCAGCATTTT
CDR3aa: CASSSRSGNQPQHF

d_gene: .
abundance: .
j_gene: TRBJ2-7
v_gene: TRBV6-4
CDR3nt: TGTGCCAGCGTGATGGGCGGGATACCTTTCCGCTCCTACGAGCAGTACTTC
CDR3aa: CASVMGGIPFRSYEQYF

d_gene: .
abundance: .
j_gene: TRBJ2-5
v_gene: TRBV2
CDR3nt: TGTGCCAGCACTCTCCGCGGACTGATTCAAGAGACCCAGTACTTC
CDR3aa: CASTLRGLIQETQYF

d_gene: TRBD2
abundance: .
j_gene: TRBJ2-1
v_gene: TRBV5-1
CDR3nt: TGCGCCAGCAGCTTGAGTCTAGCGGGTTACAATGAGCAGTTCTTC
CDR3aa: CASSLSLAGYNEQFF

d_gene: TRBD1
abundance: once
j_gene: TRBJ1-6
v_gene: TRBV28
CDR3nt: TGTGCCAGCAGTTTGGGACAGGGGGCATCCTATAATTCACCCCTCCACTTT
CDR3aa: CASSLGQGASYNSPLHF

d_gene: TRBD1
abundance: few
j_gene: TRBJ2-2
v_gene: TRBV20-1
CDR3nt: TGCAGTGCTAGTGACAGGGGTATCGGGGAGCTGTTTTTT
CDR3aa: CSASDRGIGELFF

d_gene: .
abundance: .
j_gene: TRBJ1-5
v_gene: TRBV6-4
CDR3nt: TGTGCCAGCAGCGCCTCTCTAGCCCATCAGCCCCAGCATTTT
CDR3aa: CASSASLAHQPQHF